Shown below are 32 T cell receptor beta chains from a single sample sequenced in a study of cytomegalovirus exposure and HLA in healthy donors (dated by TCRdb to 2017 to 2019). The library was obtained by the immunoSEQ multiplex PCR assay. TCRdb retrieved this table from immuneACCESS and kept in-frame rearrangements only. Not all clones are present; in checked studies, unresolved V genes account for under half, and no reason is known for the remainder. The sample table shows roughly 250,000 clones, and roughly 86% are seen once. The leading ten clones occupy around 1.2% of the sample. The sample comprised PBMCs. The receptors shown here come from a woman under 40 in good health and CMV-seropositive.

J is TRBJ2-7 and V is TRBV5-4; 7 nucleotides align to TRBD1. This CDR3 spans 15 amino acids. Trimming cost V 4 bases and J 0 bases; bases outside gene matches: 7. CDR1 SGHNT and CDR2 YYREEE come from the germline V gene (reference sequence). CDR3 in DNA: TGTGCCAGCAGCCAAGGGGGCGGAAACTCCTACGAGCAGTACTTC. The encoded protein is CASSQGGGNSYEQYF.

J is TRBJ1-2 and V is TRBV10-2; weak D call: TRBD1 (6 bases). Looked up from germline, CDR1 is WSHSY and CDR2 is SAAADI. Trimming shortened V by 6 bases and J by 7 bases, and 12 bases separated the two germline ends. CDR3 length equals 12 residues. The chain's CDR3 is CASRRQVSGYTF. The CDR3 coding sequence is TGCGCCAGCAGAAGACAGGTCTCTGGCTACACCTTC.

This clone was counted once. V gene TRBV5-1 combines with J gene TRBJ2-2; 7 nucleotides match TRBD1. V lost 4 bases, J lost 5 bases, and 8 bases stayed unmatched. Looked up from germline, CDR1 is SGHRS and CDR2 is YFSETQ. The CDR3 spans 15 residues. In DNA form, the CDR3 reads TGCGCCAGCAGCATATTACAGGGGTCGACCGGGGAGCTGTTTTTT. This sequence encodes CASSILQGSTGELFF.

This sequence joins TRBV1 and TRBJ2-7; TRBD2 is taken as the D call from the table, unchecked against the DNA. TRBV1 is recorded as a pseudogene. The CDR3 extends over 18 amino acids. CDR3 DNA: TGCACCAGCAGCCATCAACCCTATAGCGGGACTGGGGATGCCGAGCAGTACTTC. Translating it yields CTSSHQPYSGTGDAEQYF.

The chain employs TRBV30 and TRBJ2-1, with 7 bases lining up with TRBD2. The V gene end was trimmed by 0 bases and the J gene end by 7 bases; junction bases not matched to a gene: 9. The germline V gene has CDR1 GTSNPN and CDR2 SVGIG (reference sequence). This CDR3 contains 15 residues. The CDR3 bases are TGTGCCTGGAGTGTACGAAGCGGGATTTTGAATGAGCAGTTCTTC. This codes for CAWSVRSGILNEQFF.

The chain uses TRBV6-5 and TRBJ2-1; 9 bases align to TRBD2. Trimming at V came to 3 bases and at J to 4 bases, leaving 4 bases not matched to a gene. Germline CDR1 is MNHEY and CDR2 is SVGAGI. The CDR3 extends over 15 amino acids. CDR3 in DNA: TGTGCCAGCAGTTATGGTAGCGGGAGATACAATGAGCAGTTCTTC. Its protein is CASSYGSGRYNEQFF.

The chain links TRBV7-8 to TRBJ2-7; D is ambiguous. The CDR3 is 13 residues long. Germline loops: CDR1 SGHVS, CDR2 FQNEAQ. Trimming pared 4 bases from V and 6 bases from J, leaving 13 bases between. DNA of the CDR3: TGTGCCAGCAGCTACGTTTCCAGAATCGAGCAGTACTTC. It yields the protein CASSYVSRIEQYF.

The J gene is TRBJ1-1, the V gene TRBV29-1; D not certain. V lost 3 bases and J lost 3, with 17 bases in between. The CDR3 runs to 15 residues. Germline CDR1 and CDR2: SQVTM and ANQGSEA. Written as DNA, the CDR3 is TGCAGCGTTGATTCTCCGAGGGCTTGGGACACTGAAGCTTTCTTT. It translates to CSVDSPRAWDTEAFF.

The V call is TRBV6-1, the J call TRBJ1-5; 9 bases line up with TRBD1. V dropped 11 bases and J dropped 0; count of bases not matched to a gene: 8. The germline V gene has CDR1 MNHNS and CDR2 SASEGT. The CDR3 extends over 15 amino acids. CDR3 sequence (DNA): TGTGCCCATGAACAGGGGGCTGGTAGCAATCAGCCCCAGCATTTT. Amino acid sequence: CAHEQGAGSNQPQHF.

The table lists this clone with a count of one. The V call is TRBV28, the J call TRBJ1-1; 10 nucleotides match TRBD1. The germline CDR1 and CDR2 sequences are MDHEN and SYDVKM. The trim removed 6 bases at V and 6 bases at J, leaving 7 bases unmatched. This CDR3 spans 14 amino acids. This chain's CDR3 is CASSRGQGGSEAFF. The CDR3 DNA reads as TGTGCCAGCAGCCGTGGACAGGGGGGATCTGAAGCTTTCTTT.

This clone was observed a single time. CDR3: CASSMPGTLGYTF. Written as DNA, the CDR3 is TGTGCCAGTAGTATGCCGGGGACTCTCGGCTACACCTTC. This chain uses TRBV19 with TRBJ1-2; maybe TRBD1 (5 bases). Germline V lookup: CDR1 LNHDA, CDR2 SQIVND (reference sequence). V was shortened by 3 bases and J by 8 bases, with 13 bases between the two germline ends. The CDR3 is made up of 13 amino acids.

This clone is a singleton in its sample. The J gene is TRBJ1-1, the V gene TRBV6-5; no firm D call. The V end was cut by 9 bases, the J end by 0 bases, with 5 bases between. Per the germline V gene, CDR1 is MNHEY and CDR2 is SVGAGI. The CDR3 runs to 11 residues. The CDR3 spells CASLMNTEAFF. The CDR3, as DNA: TGTGCCAGTTTAATGAACACTGAAGCTTTCTTT.

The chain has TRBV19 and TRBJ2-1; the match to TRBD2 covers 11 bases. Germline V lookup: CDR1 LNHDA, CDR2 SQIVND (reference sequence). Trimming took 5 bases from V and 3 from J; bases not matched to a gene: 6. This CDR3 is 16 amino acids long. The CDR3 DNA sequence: TGTGCCAGTAGTGTAAGACTAGCGGGATTCTACAATGAGCAGTTCTTC. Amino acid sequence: CASSVRLAGFYNEQFF.

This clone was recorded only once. For the CDR3, the DNA is TGCGCCAGCAGCTTATTAGGACAGACGAACGAGCAGTACTTC. It translates to CASSLLGQTNEQYF. V is TRBV5-1 and J is TRBJ2-7; perhaps TRBD1 as D (6 bases). V was pared by 2 bases and J by 5 bases, with 14 bases between. The germline V gene encodes CDR1 SGHRS and CDR2 YFSETQ. This CDR3 region has 14 residues.

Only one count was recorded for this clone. The CDR3, as DNA: TGCGCCAGCACGATAGCCGCGGCGGTAAGTGAGCAGTTCTTC. Protein product: CASTIAAAVSEQFF. This chain connects TRBV5-1 to TRBJ2-1; D is unclear. The CDR3 runs to 14 residues. Between the trimmed V and J ends, which lost 6 bases and 9 bases, there was a span of 19 bases. The V gene's germline CDR1 is SGHRS and CDR2 YFSETQ.

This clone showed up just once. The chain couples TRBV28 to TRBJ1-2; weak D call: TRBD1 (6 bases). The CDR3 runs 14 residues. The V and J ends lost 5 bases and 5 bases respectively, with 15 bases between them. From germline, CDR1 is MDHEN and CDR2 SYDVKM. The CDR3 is CASSEQGPGYGYTF. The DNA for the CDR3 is TGTGCCAGCAGTGAACAGGGACCGGGTTATGGCTACACCTTC.

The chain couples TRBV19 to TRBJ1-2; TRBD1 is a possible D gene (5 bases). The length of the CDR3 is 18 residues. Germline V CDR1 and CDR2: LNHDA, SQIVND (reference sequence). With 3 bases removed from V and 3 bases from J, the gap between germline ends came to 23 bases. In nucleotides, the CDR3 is TGTGCCAGTAGTATTCATTTGGGAAGGCAGGGCCAGGACTATGGCTACACCTTC. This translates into CASSIHLGRQGQDYGYTF.

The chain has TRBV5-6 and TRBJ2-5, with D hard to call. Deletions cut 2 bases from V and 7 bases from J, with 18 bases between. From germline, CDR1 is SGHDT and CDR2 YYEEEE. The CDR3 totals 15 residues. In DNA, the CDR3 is TGTGCCAGCAGCTTCACTACCTCCGATTGGGTGACCCAGTACTTC. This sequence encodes CASSFTTSDWVTQYF. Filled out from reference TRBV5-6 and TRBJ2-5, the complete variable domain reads DAGVTQSPTHLIKTRGQQVTLRCSPKSGHDTVSWYQQALGQGPQFIFQYYEEEERQRGNFPDRFSGHQFPNYSSELNVNALLLGDSALYLCASSFTTSDWVTQYFGPGTRLLVL.

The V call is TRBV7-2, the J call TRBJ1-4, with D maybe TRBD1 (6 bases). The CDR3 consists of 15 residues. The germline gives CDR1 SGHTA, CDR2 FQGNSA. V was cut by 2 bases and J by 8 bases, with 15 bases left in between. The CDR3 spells CASSLRAGAGEKLFF. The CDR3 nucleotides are TGTGCCAGCAGCTTAAGGGCAGGGGCAGGAGAAAAACTGTTTTTT.

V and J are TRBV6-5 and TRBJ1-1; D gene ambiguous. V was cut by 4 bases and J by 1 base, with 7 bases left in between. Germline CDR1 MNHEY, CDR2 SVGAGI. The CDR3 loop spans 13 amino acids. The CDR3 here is CASSLQRNTEAFF. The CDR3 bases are TGTGCCAGCAGTTTACAGAGGAACACTGAAGCTTTCTTT.

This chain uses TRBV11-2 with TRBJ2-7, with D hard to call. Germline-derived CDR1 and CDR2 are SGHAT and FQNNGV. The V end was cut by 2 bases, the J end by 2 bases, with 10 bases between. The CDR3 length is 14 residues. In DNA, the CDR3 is TGTGCCAGCAGCTTACAGCGAGGTACCTACGAGCAGTACTTC. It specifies CASSLQRGTYEQYF.

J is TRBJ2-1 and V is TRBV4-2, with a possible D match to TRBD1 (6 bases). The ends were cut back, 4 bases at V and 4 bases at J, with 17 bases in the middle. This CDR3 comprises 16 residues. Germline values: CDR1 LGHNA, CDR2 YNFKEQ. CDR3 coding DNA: TGTGCCAGCAGCCTTGATTGGGCAGGGGAATACAATGAGCAGTTCTTC. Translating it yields CASSLDWAGEYNEQFF.

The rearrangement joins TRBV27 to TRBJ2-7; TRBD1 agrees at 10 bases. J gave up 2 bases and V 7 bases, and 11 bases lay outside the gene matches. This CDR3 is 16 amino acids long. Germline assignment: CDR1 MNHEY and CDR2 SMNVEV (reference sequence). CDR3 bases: TGTGCCAGCACCTCCCTAGGGACAGGGGCCCCCTACGAGCAGTACTTC. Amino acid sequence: CASTSLGTGAPYEQYF.

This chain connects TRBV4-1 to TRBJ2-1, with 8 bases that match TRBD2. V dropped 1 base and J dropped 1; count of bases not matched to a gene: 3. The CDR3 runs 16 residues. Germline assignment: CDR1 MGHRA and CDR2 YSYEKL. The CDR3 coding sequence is TGCGCCAGCAGCCAAGTACTAGCGGAATCCTACAATGAGCAGTTCTTC. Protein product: CASSQVLAESYNEQFF.

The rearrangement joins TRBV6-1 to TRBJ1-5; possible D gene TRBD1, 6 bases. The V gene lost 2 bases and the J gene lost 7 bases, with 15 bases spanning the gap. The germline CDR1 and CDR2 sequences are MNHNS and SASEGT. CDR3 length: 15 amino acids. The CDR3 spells CASSESTGIRQPQHF. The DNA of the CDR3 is TGTGCCAGCAGTGAAAGCACAGGGATCCGGCAGCCCCAGCATTTT.

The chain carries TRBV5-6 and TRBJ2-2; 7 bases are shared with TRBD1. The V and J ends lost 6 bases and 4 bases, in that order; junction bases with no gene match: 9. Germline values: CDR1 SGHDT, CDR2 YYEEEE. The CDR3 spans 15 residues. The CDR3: CASTRSPGGTGELFF. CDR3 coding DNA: TGTGCCAGCACTAGGTCCCCAGGGGGCACCGGGGAGCTGTTTTTT. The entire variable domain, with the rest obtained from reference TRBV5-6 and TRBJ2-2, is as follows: DAGVTQSPTHLIKTRGQQVTLRCSPKSGHDTVSWYQQALGQGPQFIFQYYEEEERQRGNFPDRFSGHQFPNYSSELNVNALLLGDSALYLCASTRSPGGTGELFFGEGSRLTVL.

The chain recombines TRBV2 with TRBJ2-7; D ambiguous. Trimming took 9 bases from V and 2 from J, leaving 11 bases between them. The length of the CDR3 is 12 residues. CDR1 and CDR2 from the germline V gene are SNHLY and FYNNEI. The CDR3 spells CASRFETYEQYF. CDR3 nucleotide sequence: TGTGCCAGTAGATTCGAGACCTACGAGCAGTACTTC.

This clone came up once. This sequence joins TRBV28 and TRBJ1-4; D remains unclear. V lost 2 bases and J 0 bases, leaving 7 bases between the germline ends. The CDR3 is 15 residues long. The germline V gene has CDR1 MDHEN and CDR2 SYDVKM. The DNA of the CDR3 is TGTGCCAGCAGTTTAGTTACAGCAACTAATGAAAAACTGTTTTTT. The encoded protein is CASSLVTATNEKLFF.

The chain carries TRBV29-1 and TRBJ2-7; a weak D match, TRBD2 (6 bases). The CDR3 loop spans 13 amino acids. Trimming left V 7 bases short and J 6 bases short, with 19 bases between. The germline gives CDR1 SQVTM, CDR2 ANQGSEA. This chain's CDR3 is CSAGWRDLIEQYF. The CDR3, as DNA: TGCAGCGCTGGGTGGCGGGACTTAATCGAGCAGTACTTC.

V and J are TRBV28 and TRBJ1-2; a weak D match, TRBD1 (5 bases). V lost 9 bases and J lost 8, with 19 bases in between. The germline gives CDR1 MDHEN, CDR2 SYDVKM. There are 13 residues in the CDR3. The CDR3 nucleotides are TGTGCCAGTGGGAGGGGCCTGCTCCAGGGCTACACCTTC. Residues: CASGRGLLQGYTF.

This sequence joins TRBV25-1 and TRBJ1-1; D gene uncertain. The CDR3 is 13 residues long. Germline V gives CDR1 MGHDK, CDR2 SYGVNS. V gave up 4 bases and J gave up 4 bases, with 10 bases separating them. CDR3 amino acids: CASSAAGSTEAFF. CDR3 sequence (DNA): TGTGCCAGCAGTGCCGCAGGTAGCACTGAAGCTTTCTTT.

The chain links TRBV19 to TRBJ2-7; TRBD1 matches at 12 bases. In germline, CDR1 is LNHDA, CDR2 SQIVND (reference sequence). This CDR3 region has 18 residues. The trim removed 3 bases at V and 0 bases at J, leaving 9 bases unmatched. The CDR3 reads CASSMGTGGVISSYEQYF. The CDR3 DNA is TGTGCCAGTAGTATGGGGACAGGGGGCGTAATTAGCTCCTACGAGCAGTACTTC.